Sequencing of this T cell receptor (beta chain) was carried out in a study of blood T cell repertoires in COVID-19. Overall study context: Italy, Spain and the United States were the sources of the convalescent and acute COVID-19 samples. PBMCs, B-cell-depleted T cells, or T cells provided the cDNA or gDNA that made up the material.

Germline CDR1 is SGHVS and CDR2 is FQNEAQ. The length of the CDR3 is 16 residues. Trimming at V came to 5 bases and at J to 4 bases, leaving 9 bases not matched to a gene. Original processing methods: Estimated nucleated cell counts came from reference gene primer amplification. The method was immunoSEQ multiplex PCR; TCRdb's version includes in-frame clones alone and lacks a portion of them. For V, J and clone size, that table is used; D and trimming come from the DNA. Of roughly 250,000 clones in the sample, roughly 86% were seen once. The V and J genes are TRBV7-8 and TRBJ1-5; TRBD1 agrees at 9 bases. The clonotype originates from a man in his forties who had recovered from COVID-19. Sequenced material: peripheral blood. The CDR3 loop is CASSPSHRGQNQPQHF. CDR3 in DNA: TGTGCCAGCAGCCCCAGCCACAGGGGGCAGAATCAGCCCCAGCATTTT.